This T cell receptor (beta chain) came from a study of T cell clones after liver transplantation. Looking at the study overall: As an antigen-independent comparator, third-party-reactive TCRbeta sequences came from pre-transplant mixed lymphocyte reactions. Samples came pre-transplant, pre-randomization before withdrawal, and post-randomization after withdrawal ended.

Sorting of unstimulated PBMCs yielded separate CD3+CD4+ and CD3+CD8+ fractions. Profiling relied on immunoSEQ multiplex PCR, and the TCRdb table lists in-frame clones only, not all of them. Of 85,000 to 110,000 clones in the sample, roughly 80% are singletons; the top ten hold approximately 2.9%. This clone has more than one count but fewer than ten. The clonotype comes from a human patient who received a liver transplant. Part of the T cell pool may stem from the graft donor. This sample comprised CD4+ T cells from blood, obtained around 50 months after liver transplant.

CDR3: CASSLQGEAREQYF. The CDR3 nucleotides read TGCGCCAGCAGCTTGCAGGGGGAGGCGCGTGAGCAGTACTTC. J is TRBJ2-7 and V is TRBV5-1, with a tentative D call TRBD1 (7 bases). Germline V CDR1 and CDR2: SGHRS, YFSETQ. V lost 1 base and J lost 7, with 15 bases in between. There are 14 residues in the CDR3. The whole variable domain, remainder taken from reference TRBV5-1 and TRBJ2-7, is KAGVTQTPRYLIKTRGQQVTLSCSPISGHRSVSWYQQTPGQGLQFLFEYFSETQRNKGNFPGRFSGRQFSNSRSEMNVSTLELGDSALYLCASSLQGEAREQYFGPGTRLTVT.